The 9 T cell receptor beta chains in this list originate from one sample, sequenced in a study of CD8+CD57+ T cells in acquired aplastic anemia. The use of genomic DNA as template underpinned the TCR beta VDJ and CDR3 profiling. TCRdb recomputed calls from the reads with MiXCR, one row per CDR3 protein. Of roughly 190,000 distinct CDR3 sequences in the sample, nearly 50% were seen once. Patients included in sequencing had previously demonstrated CD8+CD57+ cell expansion by flow cytometry. The sequencing sample was made of sorted CD4+, CD8+, or CD8+CD57+ T cells (not recorded which) from PBMCs. Every receptor here comes from a human donor with aplastic anemia.

The chain links TRBV24-1 to TRBJ1-1; unclear D gene. V lost 2 bases and J 9 bases, leaving 15 bases between the germline ends. This CDR3 contains 14 residues. CDR1 and CDR2 (germline): KGHDR, SFDVKD. CDR3 loop: CATSDSRQATKAFF. CDR3 bases: TGTGCCACCAGTGATTCCAGGCAGGCAACGAAAGCTTTCTTT.

This rearrangement joins TRBV9 to TRBJ2-3, with 10 positions matching TRBD2. The CDR3 runs to 16 residues. Per the germline V gene, CDR1 is SGDLS and CDR2 is YYNGEE. V was pared by 0 bases and J by 2 bases, with 3 bases of the junction left unmatched. The CDR3 spells CASSVASGGHTDTQYF. In nucleotides, the CDR3 is TGTGCCAGCAGCGTAGCTAGCGGGGGCCACACAGATACGCAGTATTTT.

This clonotype was observed many times. This rearrangement joins TRBV20-1 to TRBJ2-1; 11 bases agree with TRBD2. V gave up 3 bases and J gave up 5 bases; unmatched junction bases: 12. Germline values: CDR1 DFQATT, CDR2 SNEGSKA (reference sequence). There are 17 residues in the CDR3. The CDR3 sequence: CSASRFGATSGNNEQFF. CDR3 coding DNA: TGCAGTGCTAGTCGTTTTGGGGCGACTAGCGGGAACAATGAGCAGTTCTTC.

Ten or more counts support this clonotype. The rearrangement joins TRBV2 to TRBJ2-7, with TRBD2 matching over 9 bases. Germline values: CDR1 SNHLY, CDR2 FYNNEI. V lost 5 bases to trimming and J lost 5 bases; unmatched junction nucleotides: 4. This CDR3 region has 13 residues. CDR3 nucleotides: TGTGCCAGCAGTCTTAGCGGGGGAGACGAGCAGTACTTC. It yields the protein CASSLSGGDEQYF.

This clonotype appeared many times. CDR3 in DNA: TGTGCCAGCAGCTTAGGGGGGCATCAGCCCCAGCATTTT. Translation: CASSLGGHQPQHF. The V and J genes are TRBV7-2 and TRBJ1-5; a weak D match, TRBD1 (6 bases). V was cut by 1 base and J by 5 bases, with 6 bases left in between. The CDR3 contains 13 residues. Germline V gives CDR1 SGHTA, CDR2 FQGNSA.

A remark on this clonotype: Possible read error: a much larger clone is one base away. The chain recombines TRBV2 with TRBJ2-1; 7 bases fit TRBD1. This CDR3 has 14 amino acids. The germline V gene has CDR1 SNHLY and CDR2 FYNNEI. CDR3 loop: CASSGQGGYDEQFF. The CDR3 nucleotides read TGTGCCAGCAGTGGACAGGGTGGCTACGATGAGCAGTTCTTC.

This clonotype was seen a handful of times. This chain joins TRBV19 and TRBJ1-1; D may be TRBD1 (6 bases). The CDR3 covers 15 residues. The V gene lost 6 bases and the J gene lost 1 base, with 15 bases spanning the gap. The germline V gene encodes CDR1 LNHDA and CDR2 SQIVND (reference sequence). The CDR3 protein is CASRLSRQANTEAFF. As DNA, the CDR3 is TGTGCCAGTAGACTTTCCCGACAGGCGAACACTGAAGCTTTCTTT.

The V gene is TRBV7-2, the J gene TRBJ2-2, with D possibly being TRBD1 (6 bases). The germline V gene encodes CDR1 SGHTA and CDR2 FQGNSA. Trimming cost V 8 bases and J 5 bases, with 18 bases left between them. The CDR3 runs 15 residues. CDR3 DNA: TGTGCCAGCTCACCCCCGAAACAGGGTACCGGGGAGCTGTTTTTT. It translates to CASSPPKQGTGELFF. The variable domain in full, with the rest retrieved from reference TRBV7-2 and TRBJ2-2, is GAGVSQSPSNKVTEKGKDVELRCDPISGHTALYWYRQSLGQGLEFLIYFQGNSAPDKSGLPSDRFSAERTGGSVSTLTIQRTQQEDSAVYLCASSPPKQGTGELFFGEGSRLTVL.

The chain joins TRBV13 to TRBJ1-2; D perhaps matches TRBD1 (6 bases). V gave up 5 bases and J gave up 2 bases, with 12 bases separating them. CDR1 and CDR2 from the germline V gene are PRHDT and FYEKMQ (reference sequence). This CDR3 is 14 amino acids long. DNA for the CDR3: TGTGCCAGCAGCCCCAGGGGCATGAACTATGGCTACACCTTC. Translated, it gives CASSPRGMNYGYTF.